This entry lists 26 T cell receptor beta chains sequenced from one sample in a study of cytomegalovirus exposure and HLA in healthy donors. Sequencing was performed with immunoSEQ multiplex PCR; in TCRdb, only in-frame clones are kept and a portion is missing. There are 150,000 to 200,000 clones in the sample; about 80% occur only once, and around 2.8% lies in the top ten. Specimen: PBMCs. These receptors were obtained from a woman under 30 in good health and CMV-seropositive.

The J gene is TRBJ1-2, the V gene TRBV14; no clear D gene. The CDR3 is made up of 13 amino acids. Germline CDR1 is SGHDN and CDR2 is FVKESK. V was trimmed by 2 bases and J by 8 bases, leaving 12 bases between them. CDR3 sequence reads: CASSQSRYRGYTF. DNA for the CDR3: TGTGCCAGCAGCCAATCTCGGTACCGGGGCTACACCTTC.

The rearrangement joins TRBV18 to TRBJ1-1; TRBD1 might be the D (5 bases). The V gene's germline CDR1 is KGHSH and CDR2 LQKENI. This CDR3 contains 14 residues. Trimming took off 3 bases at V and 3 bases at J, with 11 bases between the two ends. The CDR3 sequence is CASSPEGGDTEAFF. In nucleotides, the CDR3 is TGTGCCAGCTCACCCGAGGGAGGGGACACTGAAGCTTTCTTT. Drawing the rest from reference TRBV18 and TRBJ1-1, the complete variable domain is NAGVMQNPRHLVRRRGQEARLRCSPMKGHSHVYWYRQLPEEGLKFMVYLQKENIIDESGMPKERFSAEFPKEGPSILRIQQVVRGDSAAYFCASSPEGGDTEAFFGQGTRLTVV.

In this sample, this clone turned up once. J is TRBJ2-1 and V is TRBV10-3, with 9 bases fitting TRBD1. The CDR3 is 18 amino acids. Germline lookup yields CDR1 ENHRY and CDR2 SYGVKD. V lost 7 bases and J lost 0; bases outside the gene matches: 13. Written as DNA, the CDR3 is TGTGCCATCACGGCGGGACAGGGAAAACCTGGCTCCTACAATGAGCAGTTCTTC. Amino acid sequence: CAITAGQGKPGSYNEQFF.

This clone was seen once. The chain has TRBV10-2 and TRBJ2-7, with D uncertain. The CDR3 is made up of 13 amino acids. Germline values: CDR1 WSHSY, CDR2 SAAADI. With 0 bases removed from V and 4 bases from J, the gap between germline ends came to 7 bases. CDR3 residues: CASSESADYEQYF. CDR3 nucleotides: TGCGCCAGCAGTGAGTCGGCAGATTACGAGCAGTACTTC.

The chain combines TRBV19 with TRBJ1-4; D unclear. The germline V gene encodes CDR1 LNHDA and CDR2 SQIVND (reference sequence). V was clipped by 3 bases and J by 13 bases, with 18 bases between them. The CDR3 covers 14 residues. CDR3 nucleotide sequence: TGTGCCAGTAGTATTGTCGGTGGTACGGCGGGACTGTTTTTT. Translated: CASSIVGGTAGLFF. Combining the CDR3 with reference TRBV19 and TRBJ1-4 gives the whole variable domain DGGITQSPKYLFRKEGQNVTLSCEQNLNHDAMYWYRQDPGQGLRLIYYSQIVNDFQKGDIAEGYSVSREKKESFPLTVTSAQKNPTAFYLCASSIVGGTAGLFFGSGTQLSVL.

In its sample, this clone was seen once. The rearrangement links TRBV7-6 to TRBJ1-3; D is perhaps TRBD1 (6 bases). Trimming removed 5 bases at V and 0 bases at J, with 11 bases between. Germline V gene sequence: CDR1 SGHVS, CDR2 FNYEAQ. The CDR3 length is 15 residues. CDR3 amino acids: CASSATGSSGNTIYF. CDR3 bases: TGTGCCAGCAGCGCTACAGGGTCCTCTGGAAACACCATATATTTT. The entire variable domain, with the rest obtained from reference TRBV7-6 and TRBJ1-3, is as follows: GAGVSQSPRYKVTKRGQDVALRCDPISGHVSLYWYRQALGQGPEFLTYFNYEAQQDKSGLPNDRFSAERPEGSISTLTIQRTEQRDSAMYRCASSATGSSGNTIYFGEGSWLTVV.

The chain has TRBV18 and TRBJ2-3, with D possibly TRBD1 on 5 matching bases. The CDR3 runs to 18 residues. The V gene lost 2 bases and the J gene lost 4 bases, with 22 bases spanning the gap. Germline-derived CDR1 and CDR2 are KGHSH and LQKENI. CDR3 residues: CASSPEEARVWWADTQYF. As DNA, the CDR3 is TGTGCCAGCTCACCAGAAGAAGCCAGGGTGTGGTGGGCAGATACGCAGTATTTT.

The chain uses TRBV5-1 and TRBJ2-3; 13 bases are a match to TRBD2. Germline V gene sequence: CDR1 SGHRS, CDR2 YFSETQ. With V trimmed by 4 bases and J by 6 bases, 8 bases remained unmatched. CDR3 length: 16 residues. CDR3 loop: CASSRTSGGSWDTQYF. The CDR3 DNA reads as TGCGCCAGCAGCCGGACTAGCGGGGGCTCATGGGATACGCAGTATTTT.

The CDR3 sequence is CASSQGGEQPQHF. DNA for the CDR3: TGCGCCAGCAGCCAGGGGGGAGAACAGCCCCAGCATTTT. The V call is TRBV10-2, the J call TRBJ1-5, with TRBD1 matching 7 bases. The J segment lost 7 bases and the V segment lost 6 bases, leaving 6 bases of the junction unmatched. This CDR3 is built from 13 residues. Germline V gene sequence: CDR1 WSHSY, CDR2 SAAADI.

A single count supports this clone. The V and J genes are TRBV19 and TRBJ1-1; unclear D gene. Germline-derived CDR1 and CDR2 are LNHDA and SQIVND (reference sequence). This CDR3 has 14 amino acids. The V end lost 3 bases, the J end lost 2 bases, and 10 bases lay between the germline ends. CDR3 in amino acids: CASSIDAGNTEAFF. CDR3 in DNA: TGTGCCAGTAGTATTGATGCGGGTAACACTGAAGCTTTCTTT.

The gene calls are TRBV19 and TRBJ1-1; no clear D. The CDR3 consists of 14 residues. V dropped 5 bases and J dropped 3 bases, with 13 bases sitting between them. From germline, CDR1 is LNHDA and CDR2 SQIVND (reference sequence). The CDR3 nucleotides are TGTGCCAGTAGTGTCACCGGGGTATACACTGAAGCTTTCTTT. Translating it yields CASSVTGVYTEAFF.

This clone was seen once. This chain's CDR3 is CASSQDGRPVVEAFF. The CDR3 bases are TGCGCCAGCAGCCAAGATGGGAGGCCGGTGGTTGAAGCTTTCTTT. The chain carries TRBV4-3 and TRBJ1-1; D not certain. The CDR3 contains 15 residues. The V end lost 0 bases, the J end lost 7 bases, and 15 bases lay between the germline ends. CDR1 and CDR2 from the germline V gene are LGHNA and YSLEER.

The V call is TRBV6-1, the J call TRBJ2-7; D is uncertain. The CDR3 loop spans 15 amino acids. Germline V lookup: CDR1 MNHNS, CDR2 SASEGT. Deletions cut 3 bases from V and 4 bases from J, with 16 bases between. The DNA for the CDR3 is TGTGCCAGCAGTGAGCAACGACACACGGCGTACGAGCAGTACTTC. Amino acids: CASSEQRHTAYEQYF.

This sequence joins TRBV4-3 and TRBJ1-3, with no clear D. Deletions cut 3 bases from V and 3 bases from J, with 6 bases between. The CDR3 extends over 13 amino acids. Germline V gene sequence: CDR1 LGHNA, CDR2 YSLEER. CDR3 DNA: TGCGCCAGCAGCCAGATTAGTGGAAACACCATATATTTT. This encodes CASSQISGNTIYF.

In DNA, the CDR3 is TGTGCCAGCAGCTTTATTTTGGCCACCGGGGAGCTGTTTTTT. Translation gives CASSFILATGELFF. The chain recombines TRBV5-6 with TRBJ2-2; the D is unclear. CDR1 SGHDT and CDR2 YYEEEE come from the germline V gene. This CDR3 spans 14 amino acids. Trimming took off 2 bases at V and 4 bases at J, with 9 bases between the two ends.

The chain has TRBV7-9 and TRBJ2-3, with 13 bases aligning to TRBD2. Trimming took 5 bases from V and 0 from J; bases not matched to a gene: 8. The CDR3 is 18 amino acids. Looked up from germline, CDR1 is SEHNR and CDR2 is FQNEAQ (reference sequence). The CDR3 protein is CASSVTSGGAESTDTQYF. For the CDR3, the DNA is TGTGCCAGCAGCGTCACTAGCGGGGGGGCGGAGAGCACAGATACGCAGTATTTT.

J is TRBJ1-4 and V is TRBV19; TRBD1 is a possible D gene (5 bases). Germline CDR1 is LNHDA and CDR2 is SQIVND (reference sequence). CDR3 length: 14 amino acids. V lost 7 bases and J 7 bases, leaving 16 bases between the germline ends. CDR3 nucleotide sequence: TGTGCCAGTAAAGAGTCGCAGGGTCGTGAAAAACTGTTTTTT. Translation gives CASKESQGREKLFF.

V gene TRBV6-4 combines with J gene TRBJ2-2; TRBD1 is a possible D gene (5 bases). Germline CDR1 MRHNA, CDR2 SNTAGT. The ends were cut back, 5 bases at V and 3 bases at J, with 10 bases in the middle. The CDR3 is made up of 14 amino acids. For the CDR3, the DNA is TGTGCCAGCAGTAAGGGGTCGGACACCGGGGAGCTGTTTTTT. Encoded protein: CASSKGSDTGELFF.

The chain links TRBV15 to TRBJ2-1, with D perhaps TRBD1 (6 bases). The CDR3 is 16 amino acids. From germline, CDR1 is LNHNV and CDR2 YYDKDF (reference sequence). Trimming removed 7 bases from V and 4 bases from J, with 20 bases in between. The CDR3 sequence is CATNRQTGTGYNEQFF. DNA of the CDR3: TGTGCCACCAATCGTCAAACAGGGACGGGTTACAATGAGCAGTTCTTC.

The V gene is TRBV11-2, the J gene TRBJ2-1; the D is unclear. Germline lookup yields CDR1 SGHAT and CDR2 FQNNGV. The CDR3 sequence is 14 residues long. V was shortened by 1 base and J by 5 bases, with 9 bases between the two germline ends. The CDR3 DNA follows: TGTGCCAGCAGCTTAGTTGCCAGGAACAATGAGCAGTTCTTC. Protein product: CASSLVARNNEQFF.

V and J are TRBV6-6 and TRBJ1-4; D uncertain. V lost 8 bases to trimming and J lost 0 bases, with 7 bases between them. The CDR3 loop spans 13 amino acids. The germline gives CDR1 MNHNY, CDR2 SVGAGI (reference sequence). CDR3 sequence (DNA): TGTGCCAGCCGGGGAGCAACTAATGAAAAACTGTTTTTT. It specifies CASRGATNEKLFF.

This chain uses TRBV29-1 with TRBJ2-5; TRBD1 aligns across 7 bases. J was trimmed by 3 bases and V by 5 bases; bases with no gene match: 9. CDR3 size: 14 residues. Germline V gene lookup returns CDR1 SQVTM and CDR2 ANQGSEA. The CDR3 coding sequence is TGCAGCGTTACCACCGGGACAGCCAAAGAGACCCAGTACTTC. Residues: CSVTTGTAKETQYF. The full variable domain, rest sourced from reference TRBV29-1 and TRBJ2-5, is SAVISQKPSRDICQRGTSLTIQCQVDSQVTMMFWYRQQPGQSLTLIATANQGSEATYESGFVIDKFPISRPNLTFSTLTVSNMSPEDSSIYLCSVTTGTAKETQYFGPGTRLLVL.

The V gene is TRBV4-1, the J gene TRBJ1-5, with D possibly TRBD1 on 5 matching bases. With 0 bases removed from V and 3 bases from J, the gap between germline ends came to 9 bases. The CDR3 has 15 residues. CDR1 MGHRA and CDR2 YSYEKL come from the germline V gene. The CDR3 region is CASSQEGQNNQPQHF. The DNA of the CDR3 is TGCGCCAGCAGCCAAGAGGGGCAGAACAATCAGCCCCAGCATTTT.

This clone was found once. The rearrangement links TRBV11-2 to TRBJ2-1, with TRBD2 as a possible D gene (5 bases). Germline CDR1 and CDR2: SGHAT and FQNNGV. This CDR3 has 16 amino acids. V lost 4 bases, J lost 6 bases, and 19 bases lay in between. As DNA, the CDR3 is TGTGCCAGCAGCTGGCCTACTGCTAGCCTGGCCAATGAGCAGTTCTTC. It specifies CASSWPTASLANEQFF.

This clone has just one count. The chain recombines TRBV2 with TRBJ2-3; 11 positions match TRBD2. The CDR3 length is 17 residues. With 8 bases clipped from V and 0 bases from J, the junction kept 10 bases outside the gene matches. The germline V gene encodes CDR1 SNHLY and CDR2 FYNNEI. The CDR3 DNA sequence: TGTGCCAGCCAGGGGGGGACTAGCGGAACCAGCACAGATACGCAGTATTTT. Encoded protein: CASQGGTSGTSTDTQYF.

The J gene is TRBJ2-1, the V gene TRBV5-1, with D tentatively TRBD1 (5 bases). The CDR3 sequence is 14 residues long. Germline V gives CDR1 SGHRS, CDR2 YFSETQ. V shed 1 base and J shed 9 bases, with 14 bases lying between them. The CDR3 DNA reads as TGCGCCAGCAGCTTGACAGGCTCCTCTCCTGAGCAGTTCTTC. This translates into CASSLTGSSPEQFF.